This TCR beta chain was recorded in a study of blood T cell repertoires in COVID-19. Across the study: Collection of acute and convalescent COVID-19 samples took place in the United States, Italy and Spain. PBMCs, B-cell-depleted T cells, or T cells provided the cDNA or gDNA that made up the material.

Germline CDR1 is SGDLS and CDR2 is YYNGEE. The V gene end was trimmed by 0 bases and the J gene end by 1 base; junction bases not matched to a gene: 4. The CDR3 contains 16 residues. Source study methods: Amplified reference gene primers provided the basis for estimating nucleated cell counts. Measured with immunoSEQ multiplex PCR; TCRdb has only the in-frame clones, and not every one. V, J and clone size were drawn from that table, and D and trimming were deduced from the DNA. The sample holds about 230,000 clones, approximately 82% seen once. This receptor was taken from an older man with acute or convalescent COVID-19. Sequencing was performed on peripheral blood. The chain employs TRBV9 and TRBJ2-3; 8 bases map to TRBD2. CDR3 protein: CASSVAPAGGTDTQYF. The DNA of the CDR3 is TGTGCCAGCAGCGTAGCTCCAGCGGGGGGCACAGATACGCAGTATTTT.